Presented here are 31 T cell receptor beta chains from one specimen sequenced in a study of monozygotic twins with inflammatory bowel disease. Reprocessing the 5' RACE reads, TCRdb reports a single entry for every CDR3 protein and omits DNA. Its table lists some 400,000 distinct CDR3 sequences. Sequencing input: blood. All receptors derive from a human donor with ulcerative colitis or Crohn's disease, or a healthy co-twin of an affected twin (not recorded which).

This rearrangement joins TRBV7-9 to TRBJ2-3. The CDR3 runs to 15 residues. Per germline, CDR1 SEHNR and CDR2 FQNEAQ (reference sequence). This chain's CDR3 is CASSLARASTDTQYF.

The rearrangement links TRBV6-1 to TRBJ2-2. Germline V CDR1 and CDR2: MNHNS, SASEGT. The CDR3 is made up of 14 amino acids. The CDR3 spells CASIVGADTGELFF.

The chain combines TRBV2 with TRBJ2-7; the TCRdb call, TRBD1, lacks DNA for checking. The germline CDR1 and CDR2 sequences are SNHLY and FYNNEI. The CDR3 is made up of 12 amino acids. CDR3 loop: CACRDRGPEQYF. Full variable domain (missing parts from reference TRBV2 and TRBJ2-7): EPEVTQTPSHQVTQMGQEVILRCVPISNHLYFYWYRQILGQKVEFLVSFYNNEISEKSEIFDDQFSVERPDGSNFTLKIRSTKLEDSAMYFCACRDRGPEQYFGPGTRLTVT.

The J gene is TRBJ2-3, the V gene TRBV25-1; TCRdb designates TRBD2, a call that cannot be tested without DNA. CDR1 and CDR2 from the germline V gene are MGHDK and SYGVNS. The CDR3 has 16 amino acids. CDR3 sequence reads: CASSRTSGRVTDTQYF. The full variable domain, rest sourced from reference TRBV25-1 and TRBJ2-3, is EADIYQTPRYLVIGTGKKITLECSQTMGHDKMYWYQQDPGMELHLIHYSYGVNSTEKGDLSSESTVSRIRTEHFPLTLESARPSHTSQYLCASSRTSGRVTDTQYFGPGTRLTVL.

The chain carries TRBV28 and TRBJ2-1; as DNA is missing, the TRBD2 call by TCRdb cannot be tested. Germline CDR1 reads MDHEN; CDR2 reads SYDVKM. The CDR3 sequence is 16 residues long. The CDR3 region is CASSYWGTSGYNEQFF.

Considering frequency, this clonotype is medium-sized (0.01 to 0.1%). CDR3: CSAPSAFRTGGPGELFF. V gene TRBV20-1 combines with J gene TRBJ2-2; the D call of TRBD1 rests on TCRdb alone, since no DNA is present to check it. The germline gives CDR1 DFQATT, CDR2 SNEGSKA (reference sequence). This CDR3 region has 17 residues.

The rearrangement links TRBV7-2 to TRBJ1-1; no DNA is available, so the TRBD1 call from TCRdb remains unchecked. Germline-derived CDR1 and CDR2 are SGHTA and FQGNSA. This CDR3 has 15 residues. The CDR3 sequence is CASSPLGIMNTEAFF. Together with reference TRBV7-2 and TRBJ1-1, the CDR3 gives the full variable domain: GAGVSQSPSNKVTEKGKDVELRCDPISGHTALYWYRQSLGQGLEFLIYFQGNSAPDKSGLPSDRFSAERTGGSVSTLTIQRTQQEDSAVYLCASSPLGIMNTEAFFGQGTRLTVV.

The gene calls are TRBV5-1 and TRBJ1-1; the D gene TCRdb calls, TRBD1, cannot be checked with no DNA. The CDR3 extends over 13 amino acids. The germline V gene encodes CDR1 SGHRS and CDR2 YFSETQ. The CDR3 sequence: CASSHGAGVEAFF.

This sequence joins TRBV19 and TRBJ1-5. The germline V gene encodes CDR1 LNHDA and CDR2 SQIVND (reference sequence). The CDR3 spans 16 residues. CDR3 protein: CASSSPSGVSNQPQHF.

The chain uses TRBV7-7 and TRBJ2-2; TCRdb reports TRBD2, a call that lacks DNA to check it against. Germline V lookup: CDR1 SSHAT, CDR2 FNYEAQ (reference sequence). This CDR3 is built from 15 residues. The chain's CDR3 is CASSSVLGGTGELFF.

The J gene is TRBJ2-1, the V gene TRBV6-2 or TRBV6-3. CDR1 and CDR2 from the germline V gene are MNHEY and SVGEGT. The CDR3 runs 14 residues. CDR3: CASSYVQLINEQFF.

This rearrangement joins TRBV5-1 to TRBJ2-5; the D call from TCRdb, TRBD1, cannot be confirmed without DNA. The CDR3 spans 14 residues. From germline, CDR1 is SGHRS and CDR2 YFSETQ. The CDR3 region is CASSRSTVQETQYF.

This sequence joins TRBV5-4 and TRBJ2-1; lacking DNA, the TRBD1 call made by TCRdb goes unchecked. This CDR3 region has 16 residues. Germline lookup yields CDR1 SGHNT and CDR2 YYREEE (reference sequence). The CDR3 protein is CASSLGGHSSYNEQFF.

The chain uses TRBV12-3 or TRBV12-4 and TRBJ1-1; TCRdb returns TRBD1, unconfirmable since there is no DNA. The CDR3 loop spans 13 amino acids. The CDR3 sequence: CASRQGQGGEAFF.

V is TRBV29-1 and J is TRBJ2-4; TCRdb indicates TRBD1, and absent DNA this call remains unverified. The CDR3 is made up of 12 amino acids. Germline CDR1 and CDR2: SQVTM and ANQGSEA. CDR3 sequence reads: CSVGSGGNIQYF.

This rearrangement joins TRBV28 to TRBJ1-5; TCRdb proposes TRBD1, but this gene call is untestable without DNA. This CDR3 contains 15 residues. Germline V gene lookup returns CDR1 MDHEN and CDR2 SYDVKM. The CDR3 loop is CASAPGTASYQPQHF.

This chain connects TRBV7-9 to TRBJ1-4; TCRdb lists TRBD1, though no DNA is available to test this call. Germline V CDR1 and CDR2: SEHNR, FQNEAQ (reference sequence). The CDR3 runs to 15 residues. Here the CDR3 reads CASSRTGQGNEKLFF.

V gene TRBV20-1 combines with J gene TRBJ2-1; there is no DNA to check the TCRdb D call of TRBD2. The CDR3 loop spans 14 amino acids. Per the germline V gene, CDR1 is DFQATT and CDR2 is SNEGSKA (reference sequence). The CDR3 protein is CSAVGAGGPPEQFF.

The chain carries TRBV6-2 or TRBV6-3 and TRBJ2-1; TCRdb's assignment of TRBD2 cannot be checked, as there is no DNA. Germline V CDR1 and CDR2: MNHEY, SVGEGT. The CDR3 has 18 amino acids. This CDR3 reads CASSTLAETKGSSNEQFF.

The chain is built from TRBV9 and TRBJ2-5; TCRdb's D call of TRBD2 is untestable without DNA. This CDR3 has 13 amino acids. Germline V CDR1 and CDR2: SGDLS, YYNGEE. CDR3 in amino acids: CASSADWKETQYF. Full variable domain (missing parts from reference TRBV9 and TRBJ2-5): DSGVTQTPKHLITATGQRVTLRCSPRSGDLSVYWYQQSLDQGLQFLIQYYNGEERAKGNILERFSAQQFPDLHSELNLSSLELGDSALYFCASSADWKETQYFGPGTRLLVL.

CDR3 sequence: CSARGTGANQPQHF. The rearrangement joins TRBV20-1 to TRBJ1-5; TCRdb reports TRBD1, a call that lacks DNA to check it against. The CDR3 covers 14 residues. Germline lookup yields CDR1 DFQATT and CDR2 SNEGSKA (reference sequence).

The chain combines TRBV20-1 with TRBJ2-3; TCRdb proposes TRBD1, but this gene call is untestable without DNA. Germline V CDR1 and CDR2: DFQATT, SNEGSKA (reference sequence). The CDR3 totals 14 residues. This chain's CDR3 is CSARGQGAPDTQYF.

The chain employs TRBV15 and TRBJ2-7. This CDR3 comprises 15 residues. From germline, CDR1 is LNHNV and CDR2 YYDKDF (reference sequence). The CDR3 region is CATSREYGVSYEQYF.

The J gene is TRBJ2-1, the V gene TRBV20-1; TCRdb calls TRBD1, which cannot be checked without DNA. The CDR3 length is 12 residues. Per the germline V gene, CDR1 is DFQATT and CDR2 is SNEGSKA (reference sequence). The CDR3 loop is CSAGGGYNEQFF.

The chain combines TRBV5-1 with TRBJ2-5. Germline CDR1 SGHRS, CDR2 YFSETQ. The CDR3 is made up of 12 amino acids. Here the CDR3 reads CASSSPTETQYF.

The CDR3 reads CASTPQTYNEQFF. J is TRBJ2-1 and V is TRBV7-2; TCRdb's D call, TRBD1, is unchecked because there is no DNA. Germline V gene sequence: CDR1 SGHTA, CDR2 FQGNSA. This CDR3 contains 13 residues.

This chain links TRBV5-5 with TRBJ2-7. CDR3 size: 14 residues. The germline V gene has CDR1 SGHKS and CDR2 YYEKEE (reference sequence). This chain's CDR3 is CASSLASVSYEQYF.

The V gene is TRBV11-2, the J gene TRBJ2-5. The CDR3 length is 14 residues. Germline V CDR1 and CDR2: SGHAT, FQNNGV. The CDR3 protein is CASSPYYLQETQYF.

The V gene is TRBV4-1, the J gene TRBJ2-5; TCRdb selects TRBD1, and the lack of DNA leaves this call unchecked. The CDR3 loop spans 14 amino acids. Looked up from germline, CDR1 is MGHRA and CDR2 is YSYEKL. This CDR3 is CASSQDTGRETQYF.

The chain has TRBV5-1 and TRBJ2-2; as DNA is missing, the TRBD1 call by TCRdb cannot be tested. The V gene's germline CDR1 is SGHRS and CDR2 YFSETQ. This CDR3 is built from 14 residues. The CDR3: CASSPQVYTGELFF. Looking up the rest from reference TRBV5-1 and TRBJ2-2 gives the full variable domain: KAGVTQTPRYLIKTRGQQVTLSCSPISGHRSVSWYQQTPGQGLQFLFEYFSETQRNKGNFPGRFSGRQFSNSRSEMNVSTLELGDSALYLCASSPQVYTGELFFGEGSRLTVL.

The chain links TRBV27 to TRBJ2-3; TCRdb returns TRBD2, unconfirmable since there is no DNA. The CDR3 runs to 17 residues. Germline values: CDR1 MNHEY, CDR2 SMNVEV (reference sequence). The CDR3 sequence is CASSSLFQRGSTDTQYF.